These 2 T cell receptor beta chains came from one sample sequenced in a study of technical replicates of blood from a handful of donors. Repertoires were generated with immunoSEQ multiplex PCR, while TCRdb's copy carries only in-frame clones and drops some. Counted here are 55,000 to 75,000 clones, 91% occurring once; the ten biggest clones make up around 3.9%. The source material was PBMCs. These receptors were obtained from a human donor in good health. Some clones in this sample may be carry-over from other donors' samples.

J is TRBJ1-2 and V is TRBV7-6; 7 bases map to TRBD1. Germline lookup yields CDR1 SGHVS and CDR2 FNYEAQ. V dropped 6 bases and J dropped 5; count of bases not matched to a gene: 18. This CDR3 is built from 17 residues. The CDR3, as DNA: TGTGCCAGCAGTTCGCCCCCGGCTTCGACAGGGTGTTATGGCTACACCTTC. Residues: CASSSPPASTGCYGYTF.

In the case of this clone: Additional DNA sequences in this sample encode the identical CDR3. The chain uses TRBV15 and TRBJ1-2; 8 nucleotides align to TRBD1. Per germline, CDR1 LNHNV and CDR2 YYDKDF (reference sequence). The CDR3 has 14 amino acids. V shed 5 bases, J shed 2 bases, and the junction held 4 bases outside the gene matches. Written as DNA, the CDR3 is TGTGCCACCAGCCCGCGGACAGGGAACTATGGCTACACCTTC. Protein sequence: CATSPRTGNYGYTF.